This TCR beta chain derives from a study of cytomegalovirus exposure and HLA in healthy donors. Study-level findings and limits: Roughly even sequencing depth across donors was the assumption behind the presence/absence analyses. TCR sequences were mostly rare, though some public TCRs occurred in many donors. TCR beta V- and J-gene trimming, according to a later analysis, was linked to a missense DCLRE1C variant. As a later analysis revealed, most CMV-associated TCR beta chains appeared HLA-restricted.

Germline V gives CDR1 GTSNPN, CDR2 SVGIG (reference sequence). The CDR3 extends over 15 amino acids. J gave up 0 bases and V 8 bases, and 8 bases lay outside the gene matches. Amplification used 60 Vbeta primers and 13 Jbeta primers. Sequencing was performed with immunoSEQ multiplex PCR; in TCRdb, only in-frame clones are kept and a portion is missing. This sample has about 90,000 clones, with roughly 80% found just once. Regarding this clone: The antigen remains unidentified.

Material for sequencing was PBMCs. The receptor comes from a man aged 18 to 30 in good health and CMV-seronegative. The rearrangement links TRBV30 to TRBJ1-4; 8 bases match TRBD1. The CDR3 reads CAGDRGSTTNEKLFF. Here the CDR3 DNA reads TGTGCCGGAGACAGGGGCTCGACAACTAATGAAAAACTGTTTTTT.